The sequence of this T cell receptor (beta chain) was determined in a study of blood T cell repertoires in COVID-19. In the authors' methods: Reference gene primers were amplified, and this amplification served to estimate nucleated cell counts. Method: immunoSEQ multiplex PCR; TCRdb's copy keeps in-frame clones and lacks some. Clonal size and the V and J genes are those of that table, whereas D and trimming came from the DNA. The sample yields around 94,000 clones, nearly 90% seen once. V gave up 5 bases and J gave up 2 bases, with 15 bases separating them. CDR1 MNHEY and CDR2 SVGAGI come from the germline V gene. The CDR3 length is 15 residues.

The rearrangement links TRBV6-5 to TRBJ1-2; possibly TRBD1 for D (5 bases). The specimen sequenced was peripheral blood. The source is a man aged 45-60 years with active COVID-19. DNA for the CDR3: TGTGCCAGCAGTAAACCGACAGAACCGAACTATGGCTACACCTTC. Translating it yields CASSKPTEPNYGYTF.